Detailed here is one T cell receptor beta chain. V lost 4 bases, J lost 7 bases, and 10 bases lay in between. This CDR3 region has 12 residues. Germline V gene sequence: CDR1 LGHDT, CDR2 YNNKEL (reference sequence). This specimen belongs to a study of control samples from healthy donors and cancer patients. The assay was immunoSEQ multiplex PCR, and TCRdb's table has in-frame clones only and misses some. Here the sample spans around 20,000 clones, 82% being singletons. Sequencing was carried out using PBMCs. The chain carries TRBV3-1 (or the pseudogene TRBV3-2) and TRBJ2-5; no clear D gene. The receptor was isolated from an elderly man with head and neck cancer. CDR3 in DNA: TGTGCCAGCAGCCTAACGGGCTCGACCCAGTACTTC. Amino acid sequence: CASSLTGSTQYF.